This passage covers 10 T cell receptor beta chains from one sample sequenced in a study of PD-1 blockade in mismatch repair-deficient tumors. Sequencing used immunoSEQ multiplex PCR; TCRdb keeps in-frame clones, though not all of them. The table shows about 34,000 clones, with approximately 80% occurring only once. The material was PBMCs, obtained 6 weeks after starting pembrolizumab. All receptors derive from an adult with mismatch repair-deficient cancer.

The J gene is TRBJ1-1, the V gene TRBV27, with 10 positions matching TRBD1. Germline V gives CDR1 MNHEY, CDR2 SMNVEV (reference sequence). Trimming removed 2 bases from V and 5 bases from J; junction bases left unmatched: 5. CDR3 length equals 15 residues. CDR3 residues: CASSLIGQGETEAFF. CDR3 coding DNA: TGTGCCAGCAGTTTAATAGGACAGGGGGAGACTGAAGCTTTCTTT.

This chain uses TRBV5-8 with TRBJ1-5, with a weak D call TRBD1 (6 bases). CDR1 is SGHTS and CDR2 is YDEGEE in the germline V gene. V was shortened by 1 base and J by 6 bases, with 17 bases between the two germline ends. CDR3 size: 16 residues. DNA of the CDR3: TGTGCCAGCAGCTTGTTCGGCCGTCAGGGGAGTCAGCCCCAGCATTTT. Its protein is CASSLFGRQGSQPQHF.

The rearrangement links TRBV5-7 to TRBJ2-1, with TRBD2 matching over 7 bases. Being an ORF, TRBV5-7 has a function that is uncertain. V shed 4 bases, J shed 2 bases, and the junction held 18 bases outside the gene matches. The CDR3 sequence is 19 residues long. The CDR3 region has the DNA TGTGCCAGCAGCGGCTGGGGAGGGCCCGGACGTCCCCCCTACAATGAGCAGTTCTTC. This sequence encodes CASSGWGGPGRPPYNEQFF.

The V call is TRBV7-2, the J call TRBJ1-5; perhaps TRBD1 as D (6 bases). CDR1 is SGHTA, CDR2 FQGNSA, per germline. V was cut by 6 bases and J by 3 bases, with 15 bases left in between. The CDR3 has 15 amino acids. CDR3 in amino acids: CASSLDRFPNQPQHF. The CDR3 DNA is TGTGCCAGCAGTCTTGACAGGTTTCCCAATCAGCCCCAGCATTTT.

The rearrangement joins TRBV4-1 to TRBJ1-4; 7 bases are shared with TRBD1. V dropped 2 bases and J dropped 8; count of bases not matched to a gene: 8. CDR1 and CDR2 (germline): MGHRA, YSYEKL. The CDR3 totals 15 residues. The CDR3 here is CASSQPQGLGEKLFF. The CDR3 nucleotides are TGCGCCAGCAGCCAACCACAGGGGTTGGGGGAAAAACTGTTTTTT.

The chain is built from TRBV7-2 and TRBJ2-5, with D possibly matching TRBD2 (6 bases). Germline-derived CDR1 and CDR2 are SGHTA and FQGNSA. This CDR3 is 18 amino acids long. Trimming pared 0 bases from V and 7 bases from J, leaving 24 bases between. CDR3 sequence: CASSLARPGLRRGVTQYF. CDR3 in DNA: TGTGCCAGCAGCTTAGCGAGGCCGGGACTCCGAAGGGGCGTGACCCAGTACTTC. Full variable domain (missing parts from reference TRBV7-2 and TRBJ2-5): GAGVSQSPSNKVTEKGKDVELRCDPISGHTALYWYRQSLGQGLEFLIYFQGNSAPDKSGLPSDRFSAERTGGSVSTLTIQRTQQEDSAVYLCASSLARPGLRRGVTQYFGPGTRLLVL.

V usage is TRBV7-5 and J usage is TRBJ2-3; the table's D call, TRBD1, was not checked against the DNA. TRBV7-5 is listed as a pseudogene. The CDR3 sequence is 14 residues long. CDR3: CASSPGTSTDTQYF. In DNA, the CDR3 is TGTGCCAGCAGCCCTGGGACAAGCACAGATACGCAGTATTTT.

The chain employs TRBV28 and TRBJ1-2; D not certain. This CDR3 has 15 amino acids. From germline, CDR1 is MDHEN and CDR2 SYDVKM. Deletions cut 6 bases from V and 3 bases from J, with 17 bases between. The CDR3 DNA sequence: TGTGCCAGCAGACTCCGGCGGGGAAGGGACTATGGCTACACCTTC. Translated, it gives CASRLRRGRDYGYTF.

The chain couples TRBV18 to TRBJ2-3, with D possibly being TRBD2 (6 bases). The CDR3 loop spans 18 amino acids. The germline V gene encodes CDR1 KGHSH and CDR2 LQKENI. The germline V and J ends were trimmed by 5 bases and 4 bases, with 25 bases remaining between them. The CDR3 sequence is CASSESPSRAGASDTQYF. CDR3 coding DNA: TGTGCCAGCTCAGAATCCCCGTCGCGAGCGGGTGCGTCAGATACGCAGTATTTT. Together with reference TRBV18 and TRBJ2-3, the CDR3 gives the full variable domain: NAGVMQNPRHLVRRRGQEARLRCSPMKGHSHVYWYRQLPEEGLKFMVYLQKENIIDESGMPKERFSAEFPKEGPSILRIQQVVRGDSAAYFCASSESPSRAGASDTQYFGPGTRLTVL.

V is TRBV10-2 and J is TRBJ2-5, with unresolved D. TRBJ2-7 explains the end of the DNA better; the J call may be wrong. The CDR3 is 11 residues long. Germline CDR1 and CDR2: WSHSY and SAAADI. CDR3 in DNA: TGCGCCAGCAGGTTGAGTTACGAGCAGTACTTC. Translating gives CASRLSYEQYF.